This TCR beta chain derives from a study of T cells in narcolepsy (dated by TCRdb to about 2018). For context, the study as a whole: Healthy control donors were enrolled in the study alongside patients who had narcolepsy type 1 or type 2 (NT1, NT2). The study sought autoreactive T cells targeting hypocretin neuron self-antigens (hypocretin, TRIB2) in narcolepsy patients, using TCR Vbeta sequencing to track clonotypes in blood and CSF.

Overall results and qualifications from the work: Certain blood memory CD4+ repertoires from patients and controls had no sequences that matched autoreactive T cell clones. HCRT-specific and TRIB2-specific autoreactive clonotypes were highlighted in plots that compared CD4+ T cell clonotypes in CSF versus blood from the same patient. Patients and controls had similar numbers of sequenced blood memory CD4+ clonotypes, with averages of about 39,494 in patients and 33,354 in controls. According to the report, autoreactive clonotypes were detected serially in the blood of the same patients and of different patients, but not in healthy controls.

For TCR Vbeta sequencing, memory CD4+ T cells were sorted ex vivo from the peripheral blood of both healthy controls and narcolepsy patients. From the germline V gene, CDR1 is SNHLY and CDR2 is FYNNEI. Including cysteine and phenylalanine, the CDR3 has 14 amino acids. Just CDR3 DNA is preserved here, 42 bases in frame from base 1. To note about this clone: Its antigen remains unidentified. Per-nucleotide qualities are absent, and no much larger clonotype sits a single base away.

Library method: the immunoSEQ multiplex PCR assay. Held by TCRdb, this immuneACCESS table contains in-frame sequences only and omits some clones. Under half of the omission traces to an unresolved V gene where checked; the cause of the rest is unknown. The sample table shows tens of thousands of clones, and roughly four fifths are seen once. Clones ranked in the top ten supply 0.91% of the sample. The receptor was isolated from a human donor with narcolepsy. The sample comprised CD45RA- memory CD4+ T cells from PBMCs. In light of the paper, this sample's cell subset or site label describes: memory T cells sorted ex vivo from peripheral blood. The sequence is built from TRBV2 and TRBJ2-5; TRBD1 is perhaps the D gene, given 5 matching bases. The better agreement between TRBJ2-7 and the DNA end casts doubt on the J call. CDR3 reads: CASRKDISSYEQYF. The bases read TGTGCCAGCAGGAAGGACATCAGCTCCTACGAGCAGTACTTC.